A selection of T cell receptor beta chains follows, all from one sample in a study of regulatory T cells in long-lasting Graves disease. MiXCR, run by TCRdb on the multiplex PCR reads, gives a single entry per CDR3 protein. The table shows roughly 500,000 distinct CDR3 sequences, with 20% to 25% occurring only once. The material sequenced was peripheral blood mononuclear cells (PBMCs), taken when the disease was refractory, from a patient treated with antithyroid drugs. The receptor set was obtained from a female donor with Graves disease. The CDR3 runs from the conserved cysteine through the conserved F or W. A D gene is named only where the DNA matches it firmly. Some rows have no size entry. The others give once, few or many, or a class for an expanded clone.

j_gene | v_gene | abundance | d_gene | len | CDR3nt | CDR3aa
TRBJ1-1 | TRBV30 | many | TRBD1 | 12 | TGTGCCTGGGGACAGGGGGGCACTGAAGCTTTCTTT | CAWGQGGTEAFF
TRBJ2-7 | TRBV6-1 | - | - | 15 | TGTGCCAGCAGCCAAGACCCAGGGGCGGCCTACGAGCAGTACTTC | CASSQDPGAAYEQYF
TRBJ1-5 | TRBV24-1 | - | - | 14 | TGTGCCACCAGTGACGCCCATACGGGTCAGCCCCAGCATTTT | CATSDAHTGQPQHF
TRBJ2-7 | TRBV3-1 | many | - | 13 | TGTGCCAGCAGCCAAGAAGGTGTTTGGGAGCAGTACTTC | CASSQEGVWEQYF
TRBJ1-2 | TRBV29-1 | few | - | 13 | TGCAGCGTTCGTGTACCCTCGGGCTATGGCTACACCTTC | CSVRVPSGYGYTF
TRBJ2-2 | TRBV2 | many | - | 15 | TGTGCCAGCACCCTGGACATTACGAACACCGGGGAGCTGTTTTTT | CASTLDITNTGELFF
TRBJ2-1 | TRBV6-2/TRBV6-3 | few | TRBD1 | 16 | TGTGCCAGCAGTTACTCCGGGACAGGGGGGAACAATGAGCAGTTCTTC | CASSYSGTGGNNEQFF
TRBJ1-1 | TRBV27 | few | - | 13 | TGTGCCAGCAGTTTAGCCATTCTCACTGAAGCTTTCTTT | CASSLAILTEAFF
TRBJ2-7 | TRBV5-6 | once | - | 15 | TGTGCCAGCAGCGAAGGGACGCCGGTCTCCTACGAGCAGTACTTC | CASSEGTPVSYEQYF
TRBJ2-3 | TRBV2 | few | - | 15 | TGTGCCAGCAGGGACATCTTACGTGGCACAGATACGCAGTATTTT | CASRDILRGTDTQYF
TRBJ2-5 | TRBV11-2 | many | TRBD1 | 17 | TGTGCCAGCACCTCCGGGACAGCCACTCGGTACCAAGAGACCCAGTACTTC | CASTSGTATRYQETQYF
TRBJ2-5 | TRBV20-1 | many | - | 10 | TGCAGTGCGCCCGGGGAGACCCAGTACTTC | CSAPGETQYF
TRBJ2-4 | TRBV28 | few | - | 16 | TGTGCCAGCAGTTCCCCAGCGACAGCTTCTAAAAACATTCAGTACTTC | CASSSPATASKNIQYF
TRBJ1-2 | TRBV12-3/TRBV12-4 | - | - | 16 | TGTGCCAGCAGCAACACCGCGGGGCAAGGGGACTATGGCTACACCTTC | CASSNTAGQGDYGYTF
TRBJ2-2 | TRBV6-1 | few | - | 16 | TGTGCCAGCAGCTCCTCCAAGGACGGACTCACCGGGGAGCTGTTTTTT | CASSSSKDGLTGELFF
TRBJ2-3 | TRBV20-1 | once | TRBD2 | 15 | TGCAGTGCTAGACGACTTAGCGGGGGTTTAGATACGCAGTATTTT | CSARRLSGGLDTQYF
TRBJ2-7 | TRBV20-1 | few | - | 15 | TGCAGTGCTCCAACGGTGGAGGGGAGTGTTTACGAGCAGTACTTC | CSAPTVEGSVYEQYF
TRBJ2-7 | TRBV28 | few | TRBD1 | 15 | TGTGCCAGCAGTTTATCTCACAGGGGACGGAACGAGCAGTACTTC | CASSLSHRGRNEQYF
TRBJ1-1 | TRBV27 | few | - | 18 | TGTGCCAGCAGTCCAAGGCCCCCCGATGGGGTTAGTGGTCTTGAAGCTTTCTTT | CASSPRPPDGVSGLEAFF
TRBJ1-3 | TRBV6-2/TRBV6-3 | few | TRBD1 | 17 | TGTGCCAGCAGTTACTCAATGTTAGGGGGCGCCGGAAACACCATATATTTT | CASSYSMLGGAGNTIYF
TRBJ1-6 | TRBV6-5 | many | TRBD1 | 19 | TGTGCCAGCAGTTACTCGGGACAGGGAGATGGCTACGCCTATTCACCCCTCCACTTT | CASSYSGQGDGYAYSPLHF
TRBJ2-5 | TRBV20-1 | many | - | 12 | TGCAGTACAAAGGTGTTTGGAGAGACCCAGTACTTC | CSTKVFGETQYF
TRBJ1-1 | TRBV2 | - | - | 17 | TGTGCCAGCAGCGTAGCCGAGGGGGACATTATTGGGACTGAAGCTTTCTTT | CASSVAEGDIIGTEAFF
TRBJ1-2 | TRBV7-9 | - | TRBD1 | 15 | TGTGCCAGCAGCTTACCGGGACAGGCTCTCGATGGCTACACCTTC | CASSLPGQALDGYTF
TRBJ2-5 | TRBV4-3 | few | - | 16 | TGCGCCAGCAGCCCAGGCAGGACAGCGATGAGAGAGACCCAGTACTTC | CASSPGRTAMRETQYF
TRBJ1-2 | TRBV7-2 | many | - | 13 | TGTGCCAGCAGCTTAGCAGGGGAGTATGGCTACACCTTC | CASSLAGEYGYTF
TRBJ2-5 | TRBV28 | many | - | 14 | TGTGCCAGCAGTCCGCAGCAATTCGGGGAGACCCAGTACTTC | CASSPQQFGETQYF
TRBJ2-5 | TRBV15 | - | - | 12 | TGTGCCACCAGCAGGGGTAGAGAGACCCAGTACTTC | CATSRGRETQYF
TRBJ2-3 | TRBV7-2 | - | TRBD2 | 15 | TGTGCCAGCAGCCTGTGGACTAGCGGGAGCGATACGCAGTATTTT | CASSLWTSGSDTQYF
TRBJ2-7 | TRBV5-1 | many | - | 13 | TGCGCCAGCAGCTTGAGCGAGTCCTACGAGCAGTACTTC | CASSLSESYEQYF
TRBJ1-6 | TRBV6-1 | - | TRBD1 | 18 | TGTGCCACCGCCGGGACAGGGGGCGCGGGATCCTATAATTCACCCCTCCACTTT | CATAGTGGAGSYNSPLHF
TRBJ1-1 | TRBV6-1 | - | - | 14 | TGTGCCAGCAGTGAAGCGTTCTTGAGCACTGAAGCTTTCTTC | CASSEAFLSTEAFF
TRBJ1-5 | TRBV7-7 | many | - | 13 | TGTGCTAGCAGCCGCAGCAGCAATCAGCCCCAGCATTTT | CASSRSSNQPQHF
TRBJ2-1 | TRBV19 | - | TRBD2 | 15 | TGTGCCAGTAGTATAGCCCCCGGGACTACCAATGAGCAGTTCTTC | CASSIAPGTTNEQFF
TRBJ1-1 | TRBV20-1 | many | - | 11 | TGCAGTGCTGGGATGAACACTGAAGCTTTCTTT | CSAGMNTEAFF
TRBJ2-2 | TRBV6-1 | - | - | 15 | TGTGCCAGCAGGGCCGGGACGCAGAACACCGGGGAGCTGTTTTTT | CASRAGTQNTGELFF
TRBJ1-1 | TRBV5-1 | - | - | 14 | TGCGCCAGCAGCCCTCAGGAGGCGAACACTGAAGCTTTCTTT | CASSPQEANTEAFF
TRBJ2-7 | TRBV7-2 | few | - | 14 | TGTGCCAGCAGCCCCATAGCGAACTCCTACGAGCAGTACTTC | CASSPIANSYEQYF
TRBJ1-4 | TRBV28 | once | TRBD1 | 15 | TGTGCCAGCAGTTTTGGACAGGGAATCTGGGAAAAACTGTTTTTT | CASSFGQGIWEKLFF
TRBJ1-2 | TRBV7-3 | few | - | 15 | TGTGCCAGCAGCCCCCCTGCAGGGACCGGTTATGGCTACACCTTC | CASSPPAGTGYGYTF
TRBJ2-7 | TRBV5-1 | many | TRBD1 | 14 | TGCGCCAGCAGCTATCTGGGACAGGGGAATGAGCAGTACTTC | CASSYLGQGNEQYF
TRBJ1-2 | TRBV28 | - | TRBD1 | 14 | TGTGCCAGCAGCACCGGGACAGGGCGGTATTTCTACACCTTC | CASSTGTGRYFYTF
TRBJ2-1 | TRBV6-2/TRBV6-3 | once | TRBD2 | 19 | TGTGCCAGCACCCGGACCCACGGGCTAGCGGGGAGCTCCTACAATGAGCAGTTCTTC | CASTRTHGLAGSSYNEQFF
TRBJ1-5 | TRBV13 | - | - | 16 | TGTGCCAGCAACTTCGGTGGGGCAGGTAGCAATCAGCCCCAGCATTTT | CASNFGGAGSNQPQHF
TRBJ1-1 | TRBV6-5 | many | - | 13 | TGTGCCAGCAGTTACAACACGAACACTGAAGCTTTCTTT | CASSYNTNTEAFF
TRBJ1-5 | TRBV12-3/TRBV12-4 | many | - | 18 | TGTGCCAGCAGTTTCTCCCACTGGATTGTGACGAAGATGGGGGCCCAGCATTTT | CASSFSHWIVTKMGAQHF
TRBJ1-1 | TRBV18 | - | - | 15 | TGTGCCAGCTCACCATTCGACATTCCGAACACTGAAGCTTTCTTT | CASSPFDIPNTEAFF
TRBJ1-4 | TRBV6-2/TRBV6-3 | - | - | 15 | TGTGCCAGCAGTCCCCTGGATTTTACCAATGAAAAACTGTTTTTT | CASSPLDFTNEKLFF
TRBJ2-2 | TRBV11-3 | many | - | 15 | TGTGCCAGCAACCAGGGGCTTACGAACACCGGGGAGCTGTTTTTT | CASNQGLTNTGELFF
TRBJ2-7 | TRBV12-3/TRBV12-4 | - | - | 16 | TGTGCCACCATCAGTTTAGCACAGTGGGGTTTGGACGAGCAGTACTTC | CATISLAQWGLDEQYF
TRBJ1-1 | TRBV18 | - | - | 13 | TGTGCCAGCAACCCGGGGGCCCACACTGAAGCTTTCTTT | CASNPGAHTEAFF
TRBJ2-7 | TRBV5-1 | - | - | 15 | TGCGCCAGCAGCCCGGACAGTCCGAGCTCCTACGAGCAGTACTTC | CASSPDSPSSYEQYF
TRBJ2-4 | TRBV6-2/TRBV6-3 | many | TRBD1 | 15 | TGTGCCAGCAGTTACTCGCAGGACAGGGGAAACATTCAGTACTTC | CASSYSQDRGNIQYF
TRBJ1-2 | TRBV2 | many | - | 13 | TGTGCCAGCAAAATGTGGACGGACTATGGCTACACCTTC | CASKMWTDYGYTF